This T cell receptor (beta chain) was identified during a study of T-cell memory formation after mild COVID-19. Broader study findings: Second-wave clones reaching peak frequency on day 37 lacked confirmed SARS-CoV-2 specificity.

Only a few counts were recorded for this clonotype. Its antigen is as yet unknown. TCRdb reprocessed the 5' RACE reads via MiXCR and lists one record per CDR3 protein. The sample holds 140,000 to 150,000 distinct CDR3 sequences, around 25% seen once. Per the germline V gene, CDR1 is DFQATT and CDR2 is SNEGSKA (reference sequence). With V trimmed by 6 bases and J by 5 bases, 13 bases remained unmatched. This CDR3 spans 15 amino acids. This TCR was sampled from an adult woman who had mild COVID-19 (a few samples of this study predate the infection). Cell type and time point are not known. The sample consisted of PBMCs or a T cell subset sorted from them (not recorded which). The chain employs TRBV20-1 and TRBJ2-1, with 7 bases identical to TRBD1. The CDR3 DNA is TGCAGTGCCAAGGAAGGGCAGGGGGTTAACAATGAGCAGTTCTTC. This gives the protein CSAKEGQGVNNEQFF.